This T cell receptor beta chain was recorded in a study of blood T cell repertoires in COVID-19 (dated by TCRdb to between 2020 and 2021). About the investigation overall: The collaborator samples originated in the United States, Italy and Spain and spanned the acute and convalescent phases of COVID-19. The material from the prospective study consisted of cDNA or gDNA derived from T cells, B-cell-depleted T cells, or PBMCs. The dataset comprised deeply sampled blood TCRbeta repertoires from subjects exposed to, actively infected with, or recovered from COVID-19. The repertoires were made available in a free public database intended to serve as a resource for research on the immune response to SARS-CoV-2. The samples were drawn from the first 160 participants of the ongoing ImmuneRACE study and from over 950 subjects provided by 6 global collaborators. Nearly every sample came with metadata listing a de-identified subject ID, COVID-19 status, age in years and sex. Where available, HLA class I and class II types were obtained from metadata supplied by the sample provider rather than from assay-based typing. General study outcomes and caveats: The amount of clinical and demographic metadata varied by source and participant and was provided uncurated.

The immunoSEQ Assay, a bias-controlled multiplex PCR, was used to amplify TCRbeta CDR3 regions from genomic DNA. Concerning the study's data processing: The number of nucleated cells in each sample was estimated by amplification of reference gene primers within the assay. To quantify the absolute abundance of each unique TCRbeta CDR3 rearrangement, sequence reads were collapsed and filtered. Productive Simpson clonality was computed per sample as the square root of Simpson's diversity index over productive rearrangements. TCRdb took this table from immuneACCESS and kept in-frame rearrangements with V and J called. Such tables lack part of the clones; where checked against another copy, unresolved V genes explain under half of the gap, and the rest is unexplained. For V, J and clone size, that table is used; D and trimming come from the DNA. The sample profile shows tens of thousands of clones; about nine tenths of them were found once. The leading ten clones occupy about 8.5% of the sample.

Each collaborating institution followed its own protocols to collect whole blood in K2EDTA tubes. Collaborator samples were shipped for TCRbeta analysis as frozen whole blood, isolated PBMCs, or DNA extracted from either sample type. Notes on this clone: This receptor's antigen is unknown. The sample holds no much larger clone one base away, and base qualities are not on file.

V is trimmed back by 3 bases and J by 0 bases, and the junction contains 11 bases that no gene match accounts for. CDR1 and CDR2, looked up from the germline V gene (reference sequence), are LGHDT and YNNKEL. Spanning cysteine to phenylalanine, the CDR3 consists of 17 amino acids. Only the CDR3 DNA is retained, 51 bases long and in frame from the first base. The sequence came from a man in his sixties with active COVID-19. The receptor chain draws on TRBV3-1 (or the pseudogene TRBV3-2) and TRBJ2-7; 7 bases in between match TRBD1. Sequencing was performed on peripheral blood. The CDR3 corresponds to CASSQNEAGTVSYEQYF. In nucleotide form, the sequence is TGTGCCAGCAGCCAGAATGAGGCCGGGACAGTCTCCTACGAGCAGTACTTC.